This is a list of T cell receptor beta chains from one sample in a study of cytomegalovirus exposure and HLA in healthy donors. TCRdb keeps only in-frame clones here, not all; method: immunoSEQ multiplex PCR. This sample yields some 100,000 clones, of which 70% to 80% are seen a single time; 3% to 4% belongs to the top ten. Material for sequencing was PBMCs. Receptors were obtained from a male donor in good health and CMV-seropositive. Both conserved end residues are part of each CDR3. Fields, in order: D gene, V gene, clone size, J gene, CDR3 DNA, CDR3 protein. D genes are given only for firm matches. For some rows the clone size is stated as once, few or many, or as a class when expanded; others skip it.

NA	TRBV29-1	NA	TRBJ1-2	TGCAGCGTACAAGGGGTGGACAGATATGGCTACACCTTC	CSVQGVDRYGYTF
NA	TRBV9	NA	TRBJ1-4	TGTGCCAGCAGCGTAGGGACCGGGACACTAGTTTCAGGTGAAAAACTGTTTTTT	CASSVGTGTLVSGEKLFF
NA	TRBV30	once	TRBJ1-1	TGTGCCTGGAGTTCGGGAGTAAACACTGAAGCTTTCTTT	CAWSSGVNTEAFF
TRBD1	TRBV7-8	NA	TRBJ1-2	TGTGCCAGCAGCAACCCGAGACAGGGGTCTTCCCTCTATGGCTACACCTTC	CASSNPRQGSSLYGYTF
NA	TRBV6-1	NA	TRBJ1-4	TGTGCCAGCAGTGAAGCCTTAACAGGGATGCTTCAATTGTTTTTT	CASSEALTGMLQLFF
TRBD2	TRBV7-2	NA	TRBJ2-3	TGTGCCAGCAGCTCAAGGACTAGTTCAGATACGCAGTATTTT	CASSSRTSSDTQYF
TRBD2	TRBV14	NA	TRBJ2-2	TGTGCCAGCAGCCCACGGACTAGCGGGGGGACCGGGGAGCTGTTTTTT	CASSPRTSGGTGELFF
NA	TRBV30	few	TRBJ1-1	TGTGCCTGGAGTGTCCCAGGGGTTGGTGAAGCTTTCTTT	CAWSVPGVGEAFF
NA	TRBV4-1	few	TRBJ1-2	TGCGCCAGCAGCCAAGACAGTATATATGGCTACACCTTC	CASSQDSIYGYTF
TRBD1	TRBV14	NA	TRBJ2-7	TGTGCCAGCAGCTCGATGGACAGGGGCGAGCAGTACTTC	CASSSMDRGEQYF
NA	TRBV7-2	few	TRBJ1-5	TGTGCCAGCAGCTTAGGCAGGGGATACAATCAGCCCCAGCATTTT	CASSLGRGYNQPQHF
NA	TRBV28	NA	TRBJ1-4	TGTGCCAGCAGAAGGGGAGGTAATGAAAAACTGTTTTTT	CASRRGGNEKLFF
TRBD1	TRBV6-5	NA	TRBJ2-3	TGTGCCAGCAGTTACCCGGGACAGACAGATACGCAGTATTTT	CASSYPGQTDTQYF
NA	TRBV11-2	NA	TRBJ1-2	TGTGCCAGCAGCCCGCGGACAGCCGGAAATAACTATGGCTACACCTTC	CASSPRTAGNNYGYTF
NA	TRBV9	few	TRBJ1-6	TGTGCCAGCAGCGTAGGGGCAGGAACGGATTCACCCCTCCACTTT	CASSVGAGTDSPLHF
NA	TRBV9	NA	TRBJ2-4	TGTGCCAGCAGCTTTGGACTGAAAAACATTCAGTACTTC	CASSFGLKNIQYF
TRBD1	TRBV5-1	NA	TRBJ1-1	TGCGCCAGCAGCTTGGAAGGACAGGGGAGGACTGAAGCTTTCTTT	CASSLEGQGRTEAFF
TRBD1	TRBV6-5	NA	TRBJ1-1	TGTGCCAGCACCTGGACAGGGGGCACTGAAGCTTTCTTT	CASTWTGGTEAFF
NA	TRBV6-5	NA	TRBJ1-2	TGTGCCAGCAGTTACTCGTGGAGGAATGGCTACACCTTC	CASSYSWRNGYTF
TRBD1	TRBV7-9	NA	TRBJ2-7	TGTGCCAGCAGCGAAAAACGACAGGGGGTATCCTACGAGCAGTACTTC	CASSEKRQGVSYEQYF
TRBD1	TRBV29-1	NA	TRBJ2-7	TGCAGCGCCGGGACAGGGGTCTACGAGCAGTACTTC	CSAGTGVYEQYF
TRBD2	TRBV6-1	NA	TRBJ2-7	TGTGCCAGCAGTGAGGGACTAGTCACCGAGCAGTACTTC	CASSEGLVTEQYF
TRBD1	TRBV28	NA	TRBJ1-1	TGTGCCAGCAGCCGACCGGGACAGGGGAACACTGAAGCTTTCTTT	CASSRPGQGNTEAFF